A selection of T cell receptor beta chains follows, all from one sample in a study of T cell responses to AZD1222 COVID-19 vaccine. The assay was immunoSEQ multiplex PCR, and TCRdb's table has in-frame clones only and misses some. This sample has 80,000 or so clones, with roughly 88% found just once. The sample was peripheral blood, taken on day 0 of MenACWY control vaccination. The receptors shown here come from an adult in good health. Each CDR3 is given without its conserved first and last residue.

j_call | cdr3_length | v_call | cdr3_aa
TRBJ1-1 | 11 | TRBV12-3/TRBV12-4 | ASTTRGNTEAF
TRBJ1-3 | 14 | TRBV28 | ASTVGGTQGGNTIY
TRBJ2-3 | 9 | TRBV19 | ASSIGDTQY
TRBJ1-2 | 13 | TRBV6-5 | ASSPMEGGANGYT
TRBJ2-1 | 14 | TRBV19 | ASSSVDVGWGNEQF
TRBJ2-3 | 13 | TRBV19 | ASSILGLRTDTQY
TRBJ2-2 | 14 | TRBV9 | ASSVGSGRGAGELF
TRBJ2-1 | 14 | TRBV5-4 | ASTEGGPSYYNEQF
TRBJ1-5 | 14 | TRBV7-9 | ASSSPGQGSNQPQH
TRBJ1-2 | 11 | TRBV29-1 | SVGGWDGYGYT
TRBJ1-1 | 9 | TRBV6-5 | ASSNRLVRF
TRBJ2-5 | 11 | TRBV5-4 | ASKGRGGETQY
TRBJ1-2 | 11 | TRBV5-5 | ASSLTLSAGYT
TRBJ1-5 | 11 | TRBV19 | ASRQYSNQPQH
TRBJ1-3 | 13 | TRBV2 | ASRAQGRSGNTIY
TRBJ2-2 | 12 | TRBV9 | ASSPVFSTGELF
TRBJ2-3 | 10 | TRBV7-9 | ASSKSTDTQY
TRBJ2-3 | 16 | TRBV9 | ASSVGSRGGRSTDTQY
TRBJ2-2 | 15 | TRBV4-3 | ASSQESSGVNTGELF
TRBJ1-2 | 12 | TRBV14 | ASSPGVTNYGYT
TRBJ1-2 | 10 | TRBV29-1 | SGGEGNYGYT
TRBJ1-2 | 12 | TRBV21-1 | ASILGQGDYGYT
TRBJ2-7 | 11 | TRBV7-3 | ASSLTSYYEQY
TRBJ1-5 | 12 | TRBV6-6 | ASSYSTELGAQH
TRBJ2-3 | 12 | TRBV9 | ASSARVGADTQY
TRBJ1-4 | 12 | TRBV6-5 | ASSRRGGWEKLF
TRBJ2-3 | 13 | TRBV6-4 | ASSEQRGGTDTQY
TRBJ1-5 | 9 | TRBV2 | ASGDFQPQH
TRBJ1-4 | 12 | TRBV7-3 | ASSPGPPEEKLF
TRBJ2-5 | 13 | TRBV21-1 | ASSKWGNSQETQY
TRBJ2-7 | 11 | TRBV11-3 | ASSLGGDYEQY
TRBJ2-3 | 12 | TRBV3-1/TRBV3-2 | ASSRQGAPDTQY
TRBJ2-5 | 14 | TRBV15 | ATSREKTLPSETQY
TRBJ2-1 | 14 | TRBV5-1 | ASSLARGSSYNEQF
TRBJ2-3 | 12 | TRBV7-9 | ASSWEGLTDTQY
TRBJ1-1 | 14 | TRBV21-1 | ASSKALPGKNTEAF
TRBJ1-1 | 11 | TRBV19 | ASSIQGAGEAF
TRBJ2-3 | 14 | TRBV24-1 | ATSDPGGAGTDTQY
TRBJ2-5 | 13 | TRBV7-9 | ASSQRRGIQETQY
TRBJ2-5 | 10 | TRBV16 | ASSKSRGELN
TRBJ1-3 | 14 | TRBV7-2 | ASSGGTGRTGNTIY